Following are 12 T cell receptor delta chains from one sample sequenced in a study of Vδ1+ human thymocytes. These receptors' antigens are unknown. Points from the study as a whole: In the thymus, TRG and TRD repertoires looked highly polyclonal with Gaussian CDR3 lengths.

The template was reverse-transcribed extracted RNA. Multiplex PCR used pooled V-gene forward primers and a constant-region reverse primer to amplify CDR3s. TCRdb re-called the multiplex PCR reads through CATT. The table records 24,000 or so delta-chain clones, over 25% of them present only once. The sequencing input was Vdelta1+ gamma-delta thymocytes from the thymus. Subset denoted: FACS-sorted CD3+ TCRalphabeta- TCRVdelta1+ TCRVdelta2- thymocytes. These receptors were obtained from a boy in the first two years of life who had congenital heart surgery.

This clone turned up a few times. The chain combines TRDV1 with TRDJ1, with 13 bases that match TRDD3. Germline V gene sequence: CDR1 TSWWSYY, CDR2 QGS. This CDR3 has 22 amino acids. J lost 2 bases, V lost 4 bases, and 22 bases had no gene match. This CDR3 reads CALGGRLPPSLLGDTRTDKLIF. DNA for the CDR3: TGTGCTCTTGGGGGGAGGCTTCCTCCCTCTCTACTGGGGGATACGCGGACCGATAAACTCATCTTT.

The chain is built from TRDV1 and TRDJ1, with D possibly being TRDD3 (6 bases). V was shortened by 8 bases and J by 0 bases, with 19 bases between the two germline ends. The CDR3 runs 16 residues. Germline V gene data show CDR1 as TSWWSYY and CDR2 as QGS. The CDR3 DNA is TGTGCTCTTACGAGGGTGGGGGTGCAGTACACCGATAAACTCATCTTT. Encoded protein: CALTRVGVQYTDKLIF.

This chain connects TRDV1 to TRDJ1; D ambiguous. Germline lookup yields CDR1 TSWWSYY and CDR2 QGS. The CDR3 sequence is 14 residues long. The V and J ends lost 1 base and 2 bases respectively, with 8 bases between them. CDR3 DNA sequence: TGTGCTCTTGGGGAACAATCGAGTACCGATAAACTCATCTTT. Protein: CALGEQSSTDKLIF.

Sample share makes this clone medium-sized. The chain recombines TRDV1 with TRDJ1, with 12 bases that match TRDD3. Germline loops: CDR1 TSWWSYY, CDR2 QGS. This CDR3 comprises 19 residues. V was pared by 0 bases and J by 0 bases, with 8 bases of the junction left unmatched. CDR3 region: CALGELGLWGIRNTDKLIF. CDR3 DNA sequence: TGTGCTCTTGGGGAACTTGGCCTCTGGGGGATACGTAACACCGATAAACTCATCTTT.

The chain employs TRDV1 and TRDJ1; D is unclear. V gave up 3 bases and J gave up 1 base, with 24 bases separating them. This CDR3 spans 19 amino acids. Per the germline V gene, CDR1 is TSWWSYY and CDR2 is QGS. CDR3 coding DNA: TGTGCTCTTGGGGACCTCCCCCGTACAAAGGCGGCTAGCACCGATAAACTCATCTTT. Protein: CALGDLPRTKAASTDKLIF.

A word on this clone: Different DNA sequences within this sample yield the same CDR3. V and J are TRDV1 and TRDJ1; perhaps TRDD3 as D (5 bases). The CDR3 spans 17 residues. Germline CDR1 is TSWWSYY and CDR2 is QGS. V lost 1 base, J lost 0 bases, and 15 bases lay in between. DNA of the CDR3: TGTGCTCTTGGGGAACGTACTGGTGGATATCACACCGATAAACTCATCTTT. Its protein product is CALGERTGGYHTDKLIF.

In this sample, this clone turned up a few times. This sequence joins TRDV1 and TRDJ1; 8 bases line up with TRDD3. Trimming at V came to 5 bases and at J to 0 bases, leaving 44 bases not matched to a gene. The CDR3 has 28 residues. Germline values: CDR1 TSWWSYY, CDR2 QGS. Here the CDR3 DNA reads TGTGCTCTTGGGAAAGCGCAACCCGCCCTAGGACCGTTCCGCCCTGGGGTGGGGGATCCGCTCAACACCGATAAACTCATCTTT. Amino acids: CALGKAQPALGPFRPGVGDPLNTDKLIF.

The J gene is TRDJ1, the V gene TRDV1; 9 bases align to TRDD2. The J segment lost 0 bases and the V segment lost 4 bases, leaving 15 bases of the junction unmatched. Per the germline V gene, CDR1 is TSWWSYY and CDR2 is QGS. There are 19 residues in the CDR3. The CDR3 nucleotides read TGTGCTCTTGGGGTCCACCTTCCTACGTTGCCTGGGTACACCGATAAACTCATCTTT. Protein product: CALGVHLPTLPGYTDKLIF.

The chain has TRDV1 and TRDJ1; TRDD3 agrees at 11 bases. Trimming at V came to 2 bases and at J to 1 base, leaving 30 bases not matched to a gene. The CDR3 runs to 25 residues. The germline V gene encodes CDR1 TSWWSYY and CDR2 QGS. The CDR3 DNA sequence: TGTGCTCTTGGGGAAGTAGGCCCAGGAAAAACCCCTACACTGGGGGATAAGGGTCCCACCGATAAACTCATCTTT. This translates into CALGEVGPGKTPTLGDKGPTDKLIF.

V and J are TRDV1 and TRDJ1; D uncertain. The CDR3 has 13 residues. V lost 4 bases and J 1 base, leaving 7 bases between the germline ends. From germline, CDR1 is TSWWSYY and CDR2 QGS. The CDR3: CALGANITDKLIF. The DNA for the CDR3 is TGTGCTCTTGGGGCCAACATCACCGATAAACTCATCTTT.

This clone has more than one count but fewer than ten. The same CDR3 also results from other DNA sequences found in this sample. The chain joins TRDV1 to TRDJ1, with 7 bases matching TRDD3. This CDR3 spans 17 amino acids. Germline lookup yields CDR1 TSWWSYY and CDR2 QGS. J lost 0 bases, V lost 2 bases, and 9 bases had no gene match. The CDR3 DNA reads TGTGCTCTTGGGGAAAGGACTGGGGACATGTACACCGATAAACTCATCTTT. Translation gives CALGERTGDMYTDKLIF.

The table lists this clone with a few counts. A much larger clonotype is one base distant, so this may be a read error. This rearrangement joins TRDV2 to TRDJ2; 9 nucleotides line up with TRDD3. The CDR3 is 18 amino acids. Germline V gene lookup returns CDR1 GEAIGNYY and CDR2 EKD. CDR3 DNA: TGTGCCTGTGCCACCGAATCGGTGGGGGATATATTGACAGCACAACTCTTCTTT. This codes for CACATESVGDILTAQLFF.